A selection of T cell receptor beta chains follows, all from one sample in a study of control samples from healthy donors and cancer patients. Here immunoSEQ multiplex PCR was the method, and the copy in TCRdb shows in-frame clones only, minus some. The sample contains about 180,000 clones, 90% to 95% of which appear only once. The sample consisted of blood. Receptors originate from a young woman in good health. Both conserved end residues are part of each CDR3. The order of the fields is D gene, V gene, clone size, J gene, CDR3 DNA, CDR3 protein. The D gene is left open where the match is weak. Where a row states a size, it is once, few, many or the class of an expanded clone; other rows omit it.

>.|TRBV5-1|.|TRBJ2-3
TGCGCCAGCAGCTCGACATTCCCGGGAGCGGGCACAGATACGCAGTATTTT
CASSSTFPGAGTDTQYF
>TRBD1|TRBV6-5|.|TRBJ2-7
TGTGCCAGCAGGCGACCGATAGGACAGGGTAACGAGCAGTACTTC
CASRRPIGQGNEQYF
>.|TRBV4-2|.|TRBJ2-5
TGTGCCAGCAGCCAAGGGGACCGGCCCTTAGAGACCCAGTACTTC
CASSQGDRPLETQYF
>.|TRBV6-5|.|TRBJ2-7
TGTGCCACCACCGCGGGCGGGATTGTTTCCTACGAGCAGTACTTC
CATTAGGIVSYEQYF
>TRBD1|TRBV10-2|.|TRBJ2-7
TGCGCCAGCAGTGAGTCGGGTCCGTACAGGGGATACGAGCAGTACTTC
CASSESGPYRGYEQYF
>.|TRBV28|once|TRBJ1-1
TGTGCCAGCACCCTCGGACAGAACACTGAAGCTTTCTTT
CASTLGQNTEAFF
>TRBD1|TRBV5-6|.|TRBJ1-4
TGTGCCAGCACTAATACAGGGGCCACTAATGAAAAACTGTTTTTT
CASTNTGATNEKLFF
>.|TRBV6-1|.|TRBJ2-7
TGTGCCAGCAGTGAAGGAGACAGCCCTTCCTACGAGCAGTACTTC
CASSEGDSPSYEQYF
>.|TRBV12-3/TRBV12-4|.|TRBJ1-5
TGTGCCAGCAGTCAGGGTGCCGATCAGCCCCAGCATTTT
CASSQGADQPQHF
>.|TRBV24-1|.|TRBJ2-1
TGTGCCACCAGTGATGCTTCAGGTTCCTCATACTATGAGCAGTTCTTC
CATSDASGSSYYEQFF
>TRBD1|TRBV6-5|.|TRBJ2-2
TGTGCCACGTACCCGCGAGGGGGCTCCACCGGGGAGCTGTTTTTT
CATYPRGGSTGELFF
>.|TRBV5-4|.|TRBJ1-1
TGTGCCAGCAGCTTCGGTGATTTGGGCACTGAAGCTTTCTTT
CASSFGDLGTEAFF
>.|TRBV3-1/TRBV3-2|few|TRBJ1-2
TGTGCCAGCAGACACAGGGCCAACTATGGCTACACCTTC
CASRHRANYGYTF
>.|TRBV14|once|TRBJ1-1
TGTGCCAGCGGACGTCCTTTGACGCCCAGTGAAGCTTTCTTT
CASGRPLTPSEAFF
>.|TRBV7-2|.|TRBJ1-1
TGTGCCAGCAGCTTAGGAGCCAACACTGAAGCTTTCTTT
CASSLGANTEAFF
>.|TRBV6-6|.|TRBJ1-1
TGTGCCAGCAGTTACGCCGTAGTAGACGCTGAAGCTTTCTTT
CASSYAVVDAEAFF
>TRBD1|TRBV6-5|once|TRBJ2-3
TGTGCCAGCAGCCCCCGGGACAGGGTTACAGATACGCAGTATTTT
CASSPRDRVTDTQYF
>.|TRBV19|.|TRBJ2-7
TGTGCCAGTAGTATTAAGACAGGCGTTCTAAACGAGCAGTACTTC
CASSIKTGVLNEQYF
>TRBD2|TRBV3-1/TRBV3-2|.|TRBJ2-3
TGTGCCAGCAGCCGGGGCGGGAGGGCCCTGGGAGATACGCAGTATTTT
CASSRGGRALGDTQYF
>.|TRBV5-6|.|TRBJ1-4
TGTGCCAGCAGCTTTGCGGGTGAAAAACTGTTTTTT
CASSFAGEKLFF
>.|TRBV10-3|once|TRBJ2-2
TGTGCCATCAGGCCCGAGAACACCGGGGAGCTGTTTTTT
CAIRPENTGELFF
>TRBD2|TRBV6-5|.|TRBJ2-3
TGTGCCAGCAGTTTTAGCGGGGTTACAGATACGCAGTATTTT
CASSFSGVTDTQYF
>.|TRBV6-5|.|TRBJ1-5
TGTGCCAGCAAGGTTCTTCAGTCCAATCAGCCCCAGCATTTT
CASKVLQSNQPQHF
>.|TRBV7-3|.|TRBJ1-5
TGTGCCAGCAGCTTAGGAGGGGGTCAGCCCCAGCATTTT
CASSLGGGQPQHF
>TRBD2|TRBV4-2|.|TRBJ2-5
TGTGCCAGCAGCCCAACCGAGACTAGCAGTCCAGAGACCCAGTACTTC
CASSPTETSSPETQYF
>.|TRBV6-5|.|TRBJ2-2
TGTGCCAGCAGTTACTTTCGGGGGGCGGGCACCGGGGAGCTGTTTTTT
CASSYFRGAGTGELFF
>.|TRBV28|once|TRBJ2-7
TGTGCCAGCAGTTACCCAACAGGCACTGGTCGGTACGAGCAGTACTTC
CASSYPTGTGRYEQYF
>.|TRBV5-4|.|TRBJ2-5
TGTGCCAGCAGCTATGCGTCGGGACAACAAGAGACCCAGTACTTC
CASSYASGQQETQYF
>.|TRBV27|.|TRBJ2-3
TGTGCCAGCAGTTCCGGGCCCCGGACAGATACGCAGTATTTT
CASSSGPRTDTQYF
>TRBD2|TRBV7-9|.|TRBJ2-7
TGTGCCAGCAGCTCCTCCCCTCTAGCGGGAGGCGAGCAGTACTTC
CASSSSPLAGGEQYF
>.|TRBV7-9|once|TRBJ2-7
TGTGCCAGCAGCCCCCGAGAGCGCGGAGCCTACGAGCAGTACTTC
CASSPRERGAYEQYF
>.|TRBV19|.|TRBJ1-5
TGTGCCAGTAGTATAGGTCCGGGGGGCAGGAGTGGTCAGCCCCAGCATTTT
CASSIGPGGRSGQPQHF
>TRBD2|TRBV10-3|.|TRBJ2-7
TGTGCCATCAGTGCAGTACGGCCGGGAGGACTAGCGGGTTTCTCCTACGAGCAGTACTTC
CAISAVRPGGLAGFSYEQYF
>TRBD1|TRBV19|.|TRBJ1-2
TGTGCCAGTAACCCGGGACAGGGGGCCGGTGGCTACACCTTC
CASNPGQGAGGYTF
>.|TRBV2|once|TRBJ1-2
TGTGCCAGCAGTGAACTTACAGGGAGGGATGGCTACACCTTC
CASSELTGRDGYTF
>.|TRBV11-2|.|TRBJ1-2
TGTGCCAGCAGCTTAGAATCGGGGCGTGGCTACACCTTC
CASSLESGRGYTF
>.|TRBV4-3|.|TRBJ2-3
TGCGCCAGCAGCCAAGACGCGGCGGGCAGGGGGGATACAGATACGCAGTATTTT
CASSQDAAGRGDTDTQYF
>.|TRBV3-1/TRBV3-2|.|TRBJ1-3
TGTGCCAGCAGCCAAGTTGGCGACCTGACGGTCTCTGGAAACACCATATATTTT
CASSQVGDLTVSGNTIYF
>.|TRBV28|.|TRBJ1-2
TGTGCCAGCAGAAGGGGACCGGGAAACTATGGCTACACCTTC
CASRRGPGNYGYTF
>TRBD1|TRBV5-8|.|TRBJ2-5
TGTGCCAGCAGGCGACAGGGGGGAGAGACCCAGTACTTC
CASRRQGGETQYF
>TRBD1|TRBV6-4|.|TRBJ1-1
TGTGCCAGCAGCCCAGGGACAGGGGGCACTGAAGCTTTCTTT
CASSPGTGGTEAFF
>.|TRBV6-5|once|TRBJ1-5
TGTGCCAGCAGCGGGGGGGGGCCCCAGCATTTT
CASSGGGPQHF
>.|TRBV7-3|.|TRBJ1-1
TGTGCCAGCAGCTTAATCGGAGGGACTAGAGCTTTCTTT
CASSLIGGTRAFF
>.|TRBV20-1|once|TRBJ2-3
TGCAGTGCTAGTCCGGGCTCAGATACGCAGTATTTT
CSASPGSDTQYF
>.|TRBV7-2|.|TRBJ2-5
TGTGCCAGCGGGGGGCAAGAGACCCAGTACTTC
CASGGQETQYF
>.|TRBV10-2|.|TRBJ2-1
TGCGCCAGCAGTGGACCGACGGGACGTTTCTCCTACAATGAGCAGTTCTTC
CASSGPTGRFSYNEQFF
>.|TRBV12-1|.|TRBJ1-6
TGTGCCAGCAGCACCGAAGAACAGGGGAGCTATAATTCACCCCTCCACTTT
CASSTEEQGSYNSPLHF
>.|TRBV4-1|.|TRBJ1-1
TGCGCCAGCAGCCAACGGGAGAACACTGAAGCTTTCTTT
CASSQRENTEAFF